This TCR beta chain was recorded in a study of cytomegalovirus exposure and HLA in healthy donors. Both 60 Vbeta primers and 13 Jbeta primers went into the PCR. Repertoires were generated with immunoSEQ multiplex PCR, while TCRdb's copy carries only in-frame clones and drops some. The repertoire has roughly 73,000 clones, roughly 70% of them found once; the top ten carry roughly 12%. The CDR3 is made up of 14 amino acids. CDR1 and CDR2 from the germline V gene are SGHVS and FNYEAQ. V dropped 2 bases and J dropped 7 bases, with 9 bases sitting between them. The chain has TRBV7-6 and TRBJ1-6; TRBD1 might be the D (6 bases). Source material: PBMCs. The clonotype comes from a man aged 65 to 79 in good health and CMV-seronegative. In DNA, the CDR3 is TGTGCCAGCAGCTTAAACAGGGCCAATTCACCCCTCCACTTT. Translation gives CASSLNRANSPLHF. The whole variable domain, remainder taken from reference TRBV7-6 and TRBJ1-6, is GAGVSQSPRYKVTKRGQDVALRCDPISGHVSLYWYRQALGQGPEFLTYFNYEAQQDKSGLPNDRFSAERPEGSISTLTIQRTEQRDSAMYRCASSLNRANSPLHFGNGTRLTVT.